Listed here are 19 T cell receptor beta chains from one sample, sequenced in a study of blood T cell repertoires in COVID-19. Libraries were prepared by immunoSEQ multiplex PCR; TCRdb keeps only in-frame clonotypes and omits some of them. The sample holds about 220,000 clones, about 88% seen once. Sequenced: PBMCs or T cells enriched from blood (not recorded which). These receptor sequences come from a young woman who had recovered from COVID-19.

This clone was picked up a small number of times. The rearrangement uses TRBV19 and TRBJ2-3; the match to TRBD2 covers 7 bases. The V segment lost 5 bases and the J segment 3 bases; nucleotides outside the gene matches: 5. Germline CDR1 LNHDA, CDR2 SQIVND (reference sequence). The CDR3 length is 14 residues. CDR3 region: CASSSSGLTDTQYF. CDR3 sequence (DNA): TGTGCCAGTAGTTCTAGCGGATTGACAGATACGCAGTATTTT.

This rearrangement joins TRBV29-1 to TRBJ1-3; D call uncertain. The CDR3 contains 12 residues. Deletions cut 5 bases from V and 1 base from J, with 6 bases between. Germline CDR1 is SQVTM and CDR2 is ANQGSEA. DNA of the CDR3: TGCAGCGTTTGGGCATCTGGAAACACCATATATTTT. Translated, it gives CSVWASGNTIYF.

This clone was counted once. The chain is built from TRBV2 and TRBJ2-5, with a tentative D call TRBD2 (6 bases). V lost 2 bases and J lost 7, with 14 bases in between. The CDR3 is made up of 14 amino acids. From germline, CDR1 is SNHLY and CDR2 FYNNEI. The CDR3 sequence is CASSELFNGRTQYF. CDR3 nucleotide sequence: TGTGCCAGCAGTGAACTATTTAACGGGAGGACCCAGTACTTC.

This sequence joins TRBV4-1 and TRBJ1-3, with 7 positions matching TRBD1. The CDR3 runs to 15 residues. CDR1 and CDR2 (germline): MGHRA, YSYEKL. The V gene end was trimmed by 6 bases and the J gene end by 1 base; junction bases not matched to a gene: 6. The CDR3: CASSFNRGSGNTIYF. CDR3 coding DNA: TGCGCCAGCAGTTTTAACAGGGGATCTGGAAACACCATATATTTT.

This clone showed up just once. The chain employs TRBV20-1 and TRBJ1-1, with D perhaps TRBD1 (6 bases). CDR3 size: 11 residues. Germline CDR1 and CDR2: DFQATT and SNEGSKA (reference sequence). The CDR3 protein is CRAGAGTEAFF. The CDR3 nucleotides are TGCAGAGCAGGGGCGGGCACTGAAGCTTTCTTT.

The chain recombines TRBV18 with TRBJ2-3, with D possibly being TRBD1 (5 bases). CDR1 and CDR2 from the germline V gene are KGHSH and LQKENI. The germline V and J ends were trimmed by 3 bases and 2 bases, with 12 bases remaining between them. The CDR3 totals 15 residues. CDR3 residues: CASSPRQIDTDTQYF. CDR3 bases: TGTGCCAGCTCACCGAGACAGATAGACACAGATACGCAGTATTTT.

The chain has TRBV28 and TRBJ2-3, with D perhaps matching TRBD2 (6 bases). CDR1 and CDR2 (germline): MDHEN, SYDVKM. The CDR3 has 15 residues. Trimming cost V 8 bases and J 2 bases, with 17 bases left between them. The CDR3 DNA follows: TGTGCCAGCGCCGTCGGGGGAAGTACCACAGATACGCAGTATTTT. Translating it yields CASAVGGSTTDTQYF.

V usage is TRBV5-6 and J usage is TRBJ2-3, with D unresolved. The CDR3 runs to 12 residues. Deletions cut 3 bases from V and 0 bases from J, with 2 bases between. From germline, CDR1 is SGHDT and CDR2 YYEEEE. The CDR3 spells CASSSSTDTQYF. The CDR3 DNA sequence: TGTGCCAGCAGCTCTAGCACAGATACGCAGTATTTT.

This clone was recorded a few times. The genes are TRBV6-2 or TRBV6-3 and TRBJ2-7; D is possibly TRBD2 (6 bases). CDR1 MNHEY and CDR2 SVGEGT come from the germline V gene. The V and J ends lost 6 bases and 7 bases respectively, with 16 bases between them. The CDR3 consists of 13 residues. The CDR3 spells CASSALGRGEQYF. In nucleotides, the CDR3 is TGTGCCAGCAGCGCCCTTGGCCGGGGGGAGCAGTACTTC.

The gene calls are TRBV6-5 and TRBJ2-6, with 10 bases lining up with TRBD1. The CDR3 is 15 amino acids. V gave up 10 bases and J gave up 0 bases; unmatched junction bases: 3. Germline lookup yields CDR1 MNHEY and CDR2 SVGAGI. In nucleotides, the CDR3 is TGTGCCACCCGGACAGGGGGCTCTGGGGCCAACGTCCTGACTTTC. This translates into CATRTGGSGANVLTF.

The V call is TRBV3-1 (or the pseudogene TRBV3-2), the J call TRBJ1-2; unclear D gene. V dropped 1 base and J dropped 4 bases, with 4 bases sitting between them. The CDR3 totals 12 residues. CDR1 is LGHDT and CDR2 is YNNKEL in the germline V gene (reference sequence). The CDR3 is CASSQAIYGYTF. The CDR3 DNA sequence: TGTGCCAGCAGCCAAGCCATCTATGGCTACACCTTC.

The chain has TRBV5-8 and TRBJ1-4; D ambiguous. CDR1 is SGHTS and CDR2 is YDEGEE in the germline V gene. The CDR3 loop spans 15 amino acids. The V end was cut by 4 bases, the J end by 8 bases, with 18 bases between. The CDR3 region is CASSVEVRTWEKLFF. The CDR3 bases are TGTGCCAGCAGCGTAGAGGTGAGAACTTGGGAAAAACTGTTTTTT.

The V call is TRBV5-6, the J call TRBJ2-7, with 7 bases lining up with TRBD2. The germline V gene encodes CDR1 SGHDT and CDR2 YYEEEE. Trimming removed 2 bases from V and 13 bases from J; junction bases left unmatched: 18. The CDR3 is 15 residues long. CDR3 sequence reads: CASSLAGTSAGRDYF. CDR3 sequence (DNA): TGTGCCAGCAGCTTAGCCGGGACTTCGGCAGGGAGGGACTACTTC. The complete variable domain, with remaining parts taken from reference TRBV5-6 and TRBJ2-7, reads DAGVTQSPTHLIKTRGQQVTLRCSPKSGHDTVSWYQQALGQGPQFIFQYYEEEERQRGNFPDRFSGHQFPNYSSELNVNALLLGDSALYLCASSLAGTSAGRDYFGPGTRLTVT.

The sample holds one count of this clone. The CDR3, as DNA: TGTGCCAGCAGCTACTCGACGGGGCGGGGCCAGTACTTC. Its protein is CASSYSTGRGQYF. The chain recombines TRBV5-4 with TRBJ2-5; perhaps TRBD2 as D (6 bases). V was cut by 3 bases and J by 10 bases, with 16 bases left in between. The length of the CDR3 is 13 residues. Germline-derived CDR1 and CDR2 are SGHNT and YYREEE (reference sequence).

The rearrangement links TRBV29-1 to TRBJ2-3; maybe TRBD2 (5 bases). Germline-derived CDR1 and CDR2 are SQVTM and ANQGSEA. V lost 1 base to trimming and J lost 8 bases, with 13 bases between them. There are 13 residues in the CDR3. CDR3 DNA: TGCAGCGTTGAAGGTAGTAGTGGGAGTACGCAGTATTTT. It specifies CSVEGSSGSTQYF.

The V call is TRBV25-1, the J call TRBJ1-1; TRBD1 is a possible D gene (6 bases). CDR3 length equals 15 residues. Germline V CDR1 and CDR2: MGHDK, SYGVNS. V was trimmed by 1 base and J by 1 base, leaving 10 bases between them. The CDR3 here is CASSESGAGNTEAFF. Written as DNA, the CDR3 is TGTGCCAGCAGTGAATCAGGGGCTGGGAACACTGAAGCTTTCTTT.

DNA for the CDR3: TGTGCCAGCAGTTCAAATAGCGGGTTCTCCTACAATGAGCAGTTCTTC. It encodes CASSSNSGFSYNEQFF. V usage is TRBV6-2 or TRBV6-3 and J usage is TRBJ2-1; 7 positions match TRBD2. From germline, CDR1 is MNHEY and CDR2 SVGEGT. The CDR3 covers 16 residues. V lost 4 bases, J lost 0 bases, and 6 bases stayed unmatched.

To note about this clone: At the DNA level, this CDR3 is encoded by other sequences in the same sample as well. The V gene is TRBV3-1 (or the pseudogene TRBV3-2), the J gene TRBJ2-7; no definite D call. V lost 1 base to trimming and J lost 3 bases, with 10 bases between them. CDR1 is LGHDT and CDR2 is YNNKEL in the germline V gene (reference sequence). The CDR3 has 14 amino acids. CDR3 DNA: TGTGCCAGCAGCCAAGCGGGTCTAAGCTACGAGCAGTACTTC. Its protein product is CASSQAGLSYEQYF.

The rearrangement joins TRBV7-2 to TRBJ1-4; D gene unclear. Per germline, CDR1 SGHTA and CDR2 FQGNSA. The V end was cut by 4 bases, the J end by 4 bases, with 16 bases between. This CDR3 has 16 amino acids. The CDR3 here is CASSSEGGRLNEKLFF. For the CDR3, the DNA is TGTGCCAGCAGCTCAGAAGGAGGGAGGCTTAATGAAAAACTGTTTTTT.